This TCR beta chain stems from a study of CD8 T cells in ankylosing spondylitis. Study-wide results and caveats: Disease-linked clones were found to be CD8+ and relatively rare in peripheral blood. Seemingly characteristic of ankylosing spondylitis blood was a TCR beta motif consisting of fewer than 10 highly homologous variants.

V lost 1 base and J 0 bases, leaving 6 bases between the germline ends. CDR1 and CDR2 from the germline V gene are MNHNS and SASEGT. The CDR3 sequence is 14 residues long. With molecular barcodes, quantitative 5'-RACE was used to make the TCR beta libraries. TCRdb passed the 5' RACE reads through MiXCR, listing each CDR3 protein once. The table records 200,000 to 300,000 distinct CDR3 sequences, about 24% of them present only once. In the case of this clonotype: Antigen: not known.

The specimen sequenced was blood, either unsorted or a sorted T cell fraction (not recorded which). This chain connects TRBV6-1 to TRBJ1-2, with no clear D. The receptor was derived from a male donor with ankylosing spondylitis or in good health (not recorded which). CDR3 sequence (DNA): TGTGCCAGCAGTGAAGGGAGCACTAACTATGGCTACACCTTC. This codes for CASSEGSTNYGYTF.